The 5 T cell receptor beta chains below come from one sample, sequenced in a study of Ad26.COV2.S vaccination and SARS-CoV-2 variants (dated by TCRdb to the early 2020s). Library construction relied on the immunoSEQ multiplex PCR assay. TCRdb mirrors the immuneACCESS table, restricted to in-frame sequences. Some clones are absent from its copies; in checked studies, under half trace to an unresolved V gene, and the reason for the others is unknown. For this sample there are around 450,000 clones; about 91% appear just once. The top ten hold just over 2.5% of the sample. Reading the label with the study, this specimen's treatment or condition is: roughly 19 received Ad26.COV2.S at low or high dose, single or two shots; about 5 received placebo; per-sample allocation not given. Repertoires of vaccine and placebo recipients were sequenced from samples taken on day 63 after the first injection. This material consisted of peripheral blood, taken in a trial of Ad26.COV2.S vaccine versus placebo. All receptors come from a person between 18 and 65 years old who received the Ad26.COV2.S COVID-19 vaccine or a placebo.

The gene calls are TRBV5-6 and TRBJ2-2, with 13 bases that match TRBD2. Germline CDR1 is SGHDT and CDR2 is YYEEEE. There are 18 residues in the CDR3. With 3 bases clipped from V and 0 bases from J, the junction kept 5 bases outside the gene matches. Here the CDR3 reads CASSSPGLAGTNTGELFF. As DNA, the CDR3 is TGTGCCAGCAGCTCTCCGGGACTAGCGGGAACGAACACCGGGGAGCTGTTTTTT.

V gene TRBV2 combines with J gene TRBJ2-3; TRBD1 aligns across 7 bases. The CDR3 has 13 residues. Trimming cost V 3 bases and J 4 bases; bases outside gene matches: 1. The germline V gene encodes CDR1 SNHLY and CDR2 FYNNEI. CDR3 sequence: CASSDQGADTQYF. CDR3 DNA: TGTGCCAGCAGTGATCAGGGGGCAGATACGCAGTATTTT.

V and J are TRBV12-3 or TRBV12-4 and TRBJ1-2; 7 bases are shared with TRBD1. V was pared by 5 bases and J by 7 bases, with 7 bases of the junction left unmatched. The CDR3 contains 13 residues. This CDR3 is CASSTGQTGGYTF. Written as DNA, the CDR3 is TGTGCCAGCAGTACGGGACAGACGGGTGGCTACACCTTC.

The V call is TRBV7-6, the J call TRBJ1-4, with 8 bases fitting TRBD1. With V trimmed by 5 bases and J by 10 bases, 6 bases remained unmatched. The length of the CDR3 is 13 residues. CDR1 is SGHVS, CDR2 FNYEAQ, per germline. The CDR3 reads CASSAHRGVKLFF. The CDR3 DNA follows: TGTGCCAGCAGCGCCCACAGGGGGGTAAAACTGTTTTTT.

The chain combines TRBV4-2 with TRBJ1-1, with D perhaps matching TRBD1 (6 bases). The CDR3 covers 15 residues. In germline, CDR1 is LGHNA, CDR2 YNFKEQ. V lost 1 base, J lost 6 bases, and 15 bases lay in between. The CDR3 reads CASSQGDTYGAEAFF. CDR3 sequence (DNA): TGTGCCAGCAGCCAAGGGGACACCTACGGGGCTGAAGCTTTCTTT.